Listed below are T cell receptor beta chains from one sample, sequenced in a study of brain metastases from non-small cell lung cancer. TCRdb's table, derived via immunoSEQ multiplex PCR, lists solely in-frame clones and lacks some. The data contain 2,000 or so clones, 91% of them seen just once; the ten biggest clones take up approximately 3.8%. The material sequenced was primary lung tumor tissue. The receptors stem from a donor aged 40 or over with non-small cell lung cancer. Both conserved end residues are trimmed from each CDR3.

v_call	j_call	cdr3_aa
TRBV5-1	TRBJ1-5	ASSLSQAQDGNQPQH
TRBV29-1	TRBJ2-7	SVGSTGIEQY
TRBV7-2	TRBJ1-5	ASSLQRDQPQH
TRBV28	TRBJ2-7	ASSDRVNSYEQY
TRBV11-3	TRBJ1-1	ASSLRGNTEAF
TRBV3-1/TRBV3-2	TRBJ2-1	ASSQQAGSYNEQF
TRBV19	TRBJ2-7	ASSIDGISYEQY
TRBV7-7	TRBJ2-5	ASSTGRGARETQY
TRBV2	TRBJ2-3	AVVGGSTDTQY
TRBV11-3	TRBJ2-7	ASSLMLLGGVISSYEQY
TRBV4-1	TRBJ2-7	ASSPKPGTSGSYEQY
TRBV19	TRBJ2-7	ATSQSSYEQY
TRBV11-3	TRBJ2-5	ASSLTAEETQY
TRBV5-6	TRBJ2-7	ASRAGPHSYEQY
TRBV6-6	TRBJ2-5	ASSRTGEETQY
TRBV29-1	TRBJ2-7	SVEDGTSEQY
TRBV7-9	TRBJ2-3	ASSFWGESTDTQY
TRBV28	TRBJ2-2	ASSPGAGRRAGELF
TRBV3-1/TRBV3-2	TRBJ2-3	ASSQPPDTQY
TRBV3-1/TRBV3-2	TRBJ1-6	ANSPRQGGNSPLH
TRBV6-5	TRBJ2-2	ASRNRHTGELF
TRBV9	TRBJ2-3	ASSVSPTDTQY
TRBV24-1	TRBJ2-3	ATSDRTGVTDTQY
TRBV7-3	TRBJ1-1	ASSLKWAARGSTEAF
TRBV25-1	TRBJ2-1	ASRERGYYNEQF
TRBV5-1	TRBJ2-7	ASSQQTYEQY
TRBV7-2	TRBJ1-3	ASSSGPGRTSGNTIY
TRBV2	TRBJ2-2	TSSEGARVTGELF
TRBV9	TRBJ2-7	ASSGQGAYEQY
TRBV7-2	TRBJ2-3	ASSFHLQAVSTDTQY
TRBV12-3/TRBV12-4	TRBJ2-1	ASSFLTHEQF
TRBV7-9	TRBJ2-1	ASSLAQNQF
TRBV21-1	TRBJ1-3	ASSKVRHRKYGNTIY
TRBV6-2/TRBV6-3	TRBJ2-3	ASSFGLAGGPTDTQY
TRBV7-8	TRBJ1-3	ASSLYRAAGNTIY